These 8 T cell receptor beta chains share one sample of origin, sequenced in a study of immune reconstitution after stem cell transplant in scleroderma. MiXCR, applied by TCRdb to the RT-PCR reads, yields one record per CDR3 protein. The table records approximately 5,000 distinct CDR3 sequences, 8.5% of them present only once. The material was obtained before or after autologous hematopoietic stem cell transplantation (not recorded which). Source of these receptors: a male donor with systemic sclerosis.

This clonotype was detected only a few times. One end of the junction varies from germline; a read error may be responsible. The chain is built from TRBV28 and TRBJ1-5, with a weak D call TRBD1 (6 bases). The CDR3 extends over 13 amino acids. Germline V gene data show CDR1 as MDHEN and CDR2 as SYDVKM. This CDR3 is CASRYGRGTRRDF. The CDR3 DNA follows: TGTGCCAGCAGATACGGGAGGGGGACCCGGCGGGATTTT.

This clonotype is categorized as medium-sized. The chain couples TRBV29-1 to TRBJ1-6; 8 positions agree with TRBD1. The CDR3 spans 14 residues. The ends lost 6 bases at V and 7 bases at J; junction bases unmatched: 8. Germline V gives CDR1 SQVTM, CDR2 ANQGSEA. The CDR3 spells CSVKPRGPNSPLHF. CDR3 sequence (DNA): TGCAGCGTGAAACCCAGGGGGCCGAATTCACCCCTCCACTTT.

This clonotype was observed a few times. The V call is TRBV5-6, the J call TRBJ1-1, with TRBD1 matching over 9 bases. With 3 bases clipped from V and 3 bases from J, the junction kept 6 bases outside the gene matches. The CDR3 contains 15 residues. Germline assignment: CDR1 SGHDT and CDR2 YYEEEE. The CDR3 sequence is CASSYLDRGDTEAFF. The CDR3 nucleotides read TGTGCCAGCAGCTACCTCGACAGGGGGGACACTGAAGCTTTCTTT.

This clonotype appeared a few times. V is TRBV20-1 and J is TRBJ2-5; TRBD2 is a possible D gene (5 bases). Germline assignment: CDR1 DFQATT and CDR2 SNEGSKA (reference sequence). This CDR3 comprises 15 residues. The V gene lost 3 bases and the J gene lost 3 bases, with 17 bases spanning the gap. The CDR3 nucleotides read TGCAGTGCTAGTCGCCCCGCGGACTGGAAAGAGACCCAGTACTTC. Translation: CSASRPADWKETQYF.

This clonotype has more than one count but fewer than ten. The rearrangement links TRBV5-1 to TRBJ2-7; D could derive from TRBD1 or TRBD2 (5 bases each). The CDR3 contains 18 residues. Germline CDR1 SGHRS, CDR2 YFSETQ. V was clipped by 0 bases and J by 0 bases, with 19 bases between them. The CDR3 sequence is CASSLADIGASASYEQYF. Written as DNA, the CDR3 is TGCGCCAGCAGCTTGGCCGATATCGGGGCCTCCGCCTCCTACGAGCAGTACTTC.

This clonotype was observed a handful of times. The chain uses TRBV6-6 and TRBJ1-3, with TRBD1 as a possible D gene (5 bases). The CDR3 covers 16 residues. V was shortened by 5 bases and J by 4 bases, with 18 bases between the two germline ends. Germline V gene sequence: CDR1 MNHNY, CDR2 SVGAGI (reference sequence). The CDR3 coding sequence is TGTGCCAGCAGTCAGTTCAGGGCCAATGACGGAAACACCATATATTTT. Its protein is CASSQFRANDGNTIYF.

This chain links TRBV5-1 with TRBJ2-3; TRBD2 matches at 7 bases. This CDR3 comprises 15 residues. Germline CDR1 and CDR2: SGHRS and YFSETQ. V shed 0 bases, J shed 3 bases, and the junction held 4 bases outside the gene matches. The DNA for the CDR3 is TGCGCCAGCAGCTTGGACGGGGGAGGGACAGATACGCAGTATTTT. Residues: CASSLDGGGTDTQYF.

The chain is built from TRBV5-5 and TRBJ2-2; perhaps TRBD1 as D (6 bases). Germline V gives CDR1 SGHKS, CDR2 YYEKEE (reference sequence). V was cut by 2 bases and J by 1 base, with 9 bases left in between. This CDR3 comprises 15 residues. CDR3 sequence: CASSLGRGNTGELFF. CDR3 DNA: TGTGCCAGCAGCTTAGGCAGGGGGAACACCGGGGAGCTGTTTTTT.